This entry features one T cell receptor beta chain sequence. The antigen is undetermined. The study made its TRB cDNA libraries by 5' RACE, adding UMI labels. TCRdb re-called the 5' RACE reads, yielding one record per CDR3 amino acid sequence without DNA. In all, the sample yields tens of thousands of distinct CDR3 sequences. The data are from a study of CXCR3-negative and CXCR3-positive naive CD8 T cells. General study findings and limits: Naive cells positive for CXCR3 carried more hydrophobic TRB CDR3s than CXCR3-negative ones.

Every subset of CD8+ T cells was sorted in triplicate at some 310,000 cells each. Material for sequencing was naive CXCR3- CD8+ T cells from blood. The subset is: CD45RO-CCR7+CD27+CD95- naive CD8+ T cells lacking CXCR3 (TNR3-). The TCR comes from a human donor in good health. Some clones in this sample may be carry-over from other donors' samples.

The CDR3 spells CSVDLPLSEGYTF. The gene calls are TRBV29-1 and TRBJ1-2; absent DNA, TCRdb's TRBD1 call cannot be checked. The CDR3 has 13 residues. Germline V CDR1 and CDR2: SQVTM, ANQGSEA.